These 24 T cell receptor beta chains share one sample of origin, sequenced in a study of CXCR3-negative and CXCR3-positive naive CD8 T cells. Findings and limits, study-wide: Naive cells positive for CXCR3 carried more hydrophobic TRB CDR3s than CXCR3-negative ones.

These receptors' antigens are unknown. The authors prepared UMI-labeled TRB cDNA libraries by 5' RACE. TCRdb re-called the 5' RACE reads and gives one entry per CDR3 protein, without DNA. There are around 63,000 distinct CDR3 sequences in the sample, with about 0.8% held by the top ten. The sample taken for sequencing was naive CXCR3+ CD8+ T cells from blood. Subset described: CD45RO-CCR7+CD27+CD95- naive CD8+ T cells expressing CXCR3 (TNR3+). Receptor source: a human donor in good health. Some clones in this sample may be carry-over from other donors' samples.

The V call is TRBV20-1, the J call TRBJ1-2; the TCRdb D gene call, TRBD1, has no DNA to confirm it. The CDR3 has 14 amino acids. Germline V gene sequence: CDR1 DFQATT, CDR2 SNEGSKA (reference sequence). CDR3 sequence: CSARVRGSDYGYTF.

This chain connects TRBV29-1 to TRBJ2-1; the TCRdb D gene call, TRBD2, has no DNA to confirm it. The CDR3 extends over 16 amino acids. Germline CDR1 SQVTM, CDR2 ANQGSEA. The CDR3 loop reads CSVEDRLAGPYNEQFF.

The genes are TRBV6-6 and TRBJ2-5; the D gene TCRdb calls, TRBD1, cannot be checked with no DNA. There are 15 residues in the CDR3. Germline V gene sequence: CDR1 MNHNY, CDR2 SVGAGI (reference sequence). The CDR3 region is CASMAPRDSQETQYF.

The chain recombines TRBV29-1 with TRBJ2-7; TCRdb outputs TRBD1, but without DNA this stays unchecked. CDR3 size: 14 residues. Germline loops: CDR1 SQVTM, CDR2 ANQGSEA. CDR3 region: CSVVQGGGPYEQYF.

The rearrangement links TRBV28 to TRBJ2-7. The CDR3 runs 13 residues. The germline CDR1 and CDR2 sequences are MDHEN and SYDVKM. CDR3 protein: CASSQEMRYEQYF.

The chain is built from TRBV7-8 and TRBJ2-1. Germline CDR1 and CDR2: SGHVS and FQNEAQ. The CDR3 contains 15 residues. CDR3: CASSFGGRTYNEQFF.

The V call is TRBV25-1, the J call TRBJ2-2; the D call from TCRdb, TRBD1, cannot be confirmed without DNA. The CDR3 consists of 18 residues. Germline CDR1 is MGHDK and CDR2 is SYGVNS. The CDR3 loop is CASSEYRQQDSNTGELFF. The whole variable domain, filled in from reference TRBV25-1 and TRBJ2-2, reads EADIYQTPRYLVIGTGKKITLECSQTMGHDKMYWYQQDPGMELHLIHYSYGVNSTEKGDLSSESTVSRIRTEHFPLTLESARPSHTSQYLCASSEYRQQDSNTGELFFGEGSRLTVL.

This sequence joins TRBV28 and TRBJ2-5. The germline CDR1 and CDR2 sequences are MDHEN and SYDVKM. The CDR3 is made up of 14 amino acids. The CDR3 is CASSLSQLQETQYF.

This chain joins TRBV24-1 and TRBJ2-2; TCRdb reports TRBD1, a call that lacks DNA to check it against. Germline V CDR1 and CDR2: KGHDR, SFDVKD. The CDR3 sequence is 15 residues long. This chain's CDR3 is CATSDLRGGTGELFF.

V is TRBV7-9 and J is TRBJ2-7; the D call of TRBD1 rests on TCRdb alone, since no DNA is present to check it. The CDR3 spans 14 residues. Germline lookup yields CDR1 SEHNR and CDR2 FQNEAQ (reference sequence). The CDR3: CASSPQGPKDEQYF.

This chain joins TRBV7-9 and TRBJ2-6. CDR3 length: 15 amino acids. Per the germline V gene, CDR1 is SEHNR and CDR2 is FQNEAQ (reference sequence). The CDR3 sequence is CASSLGSSGANVLTF.

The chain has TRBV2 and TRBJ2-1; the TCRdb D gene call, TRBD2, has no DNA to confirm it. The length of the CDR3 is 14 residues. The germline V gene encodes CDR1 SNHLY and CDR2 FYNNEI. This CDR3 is CASSAPKIYNEQFF. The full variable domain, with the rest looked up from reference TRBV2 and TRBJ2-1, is EPEVTQTPSHQVTQMGQEVILRCVPISNHLYFYWYRQILGQKVEFLVSFYNNEISEKSEIFDDQFSVERPDGSNFTLKIRSTKLEDSAMYFCASSAPKIYNEQFFGPGTRLTVL.

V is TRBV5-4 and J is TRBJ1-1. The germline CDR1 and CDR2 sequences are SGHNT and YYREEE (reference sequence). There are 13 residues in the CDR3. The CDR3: CASSFEGGTEAFF. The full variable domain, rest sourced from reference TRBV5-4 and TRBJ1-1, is ETGVTQSPTHLIKTRGQQVTLRCSSQSGHNTVSWYQQALGQGPQFIFQYYREEENGRGNFPPRFSGLQFPNYSSELNVNALELDDSALYLCASSFEGGTEAFFGQGTRLTVV.

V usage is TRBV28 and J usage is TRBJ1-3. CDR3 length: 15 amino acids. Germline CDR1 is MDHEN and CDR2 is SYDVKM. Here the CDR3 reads CASSLLFGGGNTIYF.

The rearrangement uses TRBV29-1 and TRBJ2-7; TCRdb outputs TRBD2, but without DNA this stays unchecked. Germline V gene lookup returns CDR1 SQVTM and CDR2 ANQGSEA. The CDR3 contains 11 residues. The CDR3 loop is CSAGTYYEQYF.

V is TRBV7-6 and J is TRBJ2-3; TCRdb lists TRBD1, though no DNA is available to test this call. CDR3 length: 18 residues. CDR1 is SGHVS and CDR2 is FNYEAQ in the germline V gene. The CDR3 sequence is CASSRGPLPGQESDTQYF.

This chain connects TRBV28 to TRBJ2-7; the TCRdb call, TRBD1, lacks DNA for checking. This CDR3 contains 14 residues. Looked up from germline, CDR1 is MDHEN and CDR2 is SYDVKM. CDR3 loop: CASSLRAGGNEQYF.

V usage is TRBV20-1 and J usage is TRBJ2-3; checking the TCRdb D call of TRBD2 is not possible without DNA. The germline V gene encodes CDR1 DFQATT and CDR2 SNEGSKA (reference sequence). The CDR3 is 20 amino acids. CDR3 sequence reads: CSAAQDPTSGGPPSTDTQYF.

CDR3 in amino acids: CASSPGLGDTGELFF. The chain joins TRBV7-8 to TRBJ2-2; TCRdb names TRBD2, which stays unverified in the absence of DNA. The CDR3 loop spans 15 amino acids. Germline CDR1 and CDR2: SGHVS and FQNEAQ.

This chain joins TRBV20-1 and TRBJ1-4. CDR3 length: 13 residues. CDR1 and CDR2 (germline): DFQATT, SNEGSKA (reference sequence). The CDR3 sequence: CSASDGSNEKLFF.

The CDR3 reads CASSPTGTGDYNEQFF. V and J are TRBV27 and TRBJ2-1; TCRdb selects TRBD1, and the lack of DNA leaves this call unchecked. This CDR3 contains 16 residues. Per germline, CDR1 MNHEY and CDR2 SMNVEV (reference sequence).

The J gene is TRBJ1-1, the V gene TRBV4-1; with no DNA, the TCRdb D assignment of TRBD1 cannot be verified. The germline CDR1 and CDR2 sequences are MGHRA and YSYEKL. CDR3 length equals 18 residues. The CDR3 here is CASSQTMLPTGVGTEAFF.

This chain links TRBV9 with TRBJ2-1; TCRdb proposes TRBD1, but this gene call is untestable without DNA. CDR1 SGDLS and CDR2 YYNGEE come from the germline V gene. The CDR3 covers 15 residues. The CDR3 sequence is CASSSGGLAYNEQFF. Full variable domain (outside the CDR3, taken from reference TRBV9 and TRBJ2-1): DSGVTQTPKHLITATGQRVTLRCSPRSGDLSVYWYQQSLDQGLQFLIQYYNGEERAKGNILERFSAQQFPDLHSELNLSSLELGDSALYFCASSSGGLAYNEQFFGPGTRLTVL.

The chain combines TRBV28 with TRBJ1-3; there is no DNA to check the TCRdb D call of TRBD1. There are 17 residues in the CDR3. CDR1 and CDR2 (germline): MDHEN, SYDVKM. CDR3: CAITGVRELLSGNTIYF.